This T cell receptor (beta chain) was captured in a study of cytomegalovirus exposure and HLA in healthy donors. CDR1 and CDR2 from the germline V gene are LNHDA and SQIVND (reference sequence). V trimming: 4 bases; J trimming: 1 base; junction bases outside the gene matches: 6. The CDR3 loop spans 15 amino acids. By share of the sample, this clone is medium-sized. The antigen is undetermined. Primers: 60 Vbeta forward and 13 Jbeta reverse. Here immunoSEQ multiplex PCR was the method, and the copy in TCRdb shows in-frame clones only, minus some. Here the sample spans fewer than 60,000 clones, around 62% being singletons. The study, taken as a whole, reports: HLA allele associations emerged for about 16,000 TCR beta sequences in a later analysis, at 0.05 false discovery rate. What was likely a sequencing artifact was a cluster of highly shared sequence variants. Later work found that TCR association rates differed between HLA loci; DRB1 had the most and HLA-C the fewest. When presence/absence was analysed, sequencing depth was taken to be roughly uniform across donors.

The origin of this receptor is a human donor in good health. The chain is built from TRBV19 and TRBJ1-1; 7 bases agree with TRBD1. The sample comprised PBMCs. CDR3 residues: CASSTTRQGNTEAFF. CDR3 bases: TGTGCCAGTAGTACCACTCGACAGGGGAACACTGAAGCTTTCTTT.